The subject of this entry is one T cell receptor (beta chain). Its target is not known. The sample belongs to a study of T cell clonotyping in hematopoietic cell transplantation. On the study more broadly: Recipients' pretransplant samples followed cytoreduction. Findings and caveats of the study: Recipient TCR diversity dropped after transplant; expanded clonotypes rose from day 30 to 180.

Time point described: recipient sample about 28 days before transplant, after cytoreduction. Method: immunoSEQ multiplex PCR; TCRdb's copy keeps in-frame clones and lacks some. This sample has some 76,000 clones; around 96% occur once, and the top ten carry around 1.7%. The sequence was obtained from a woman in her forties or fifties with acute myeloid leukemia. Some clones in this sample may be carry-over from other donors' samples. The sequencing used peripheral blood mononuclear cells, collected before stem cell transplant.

Here the CDR3 reads CSVERSQYNEQFF. DNA of the CDR3: TGCAGCGTTGAGCGATCCCAATACAATGAGCAGTTCTTC. The gene calls are TRBV29-1 and TRBJ2-1; D gene uncertain. Germline V CDR1 and CDR2: SQVTM, ANQGSEA. CDR3 length equals 13 residues. Trimming removed 3 bases from V and 4 bases from J, with 10 bases in between.